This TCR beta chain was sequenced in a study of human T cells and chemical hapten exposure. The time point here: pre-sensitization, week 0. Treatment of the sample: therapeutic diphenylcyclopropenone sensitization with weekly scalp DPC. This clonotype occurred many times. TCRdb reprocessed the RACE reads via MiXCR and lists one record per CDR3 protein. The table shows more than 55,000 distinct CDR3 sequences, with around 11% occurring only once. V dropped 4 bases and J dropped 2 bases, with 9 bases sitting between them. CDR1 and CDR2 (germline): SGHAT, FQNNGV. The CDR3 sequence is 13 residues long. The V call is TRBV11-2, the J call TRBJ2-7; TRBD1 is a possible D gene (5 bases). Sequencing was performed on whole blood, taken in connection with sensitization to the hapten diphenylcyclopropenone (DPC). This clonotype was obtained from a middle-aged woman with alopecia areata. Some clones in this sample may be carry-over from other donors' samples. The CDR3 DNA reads TGTGCCAGCAGCTGGGGCAGCACCTACGAGCAGTACTTC. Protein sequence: CASSWGSTYEQYF.